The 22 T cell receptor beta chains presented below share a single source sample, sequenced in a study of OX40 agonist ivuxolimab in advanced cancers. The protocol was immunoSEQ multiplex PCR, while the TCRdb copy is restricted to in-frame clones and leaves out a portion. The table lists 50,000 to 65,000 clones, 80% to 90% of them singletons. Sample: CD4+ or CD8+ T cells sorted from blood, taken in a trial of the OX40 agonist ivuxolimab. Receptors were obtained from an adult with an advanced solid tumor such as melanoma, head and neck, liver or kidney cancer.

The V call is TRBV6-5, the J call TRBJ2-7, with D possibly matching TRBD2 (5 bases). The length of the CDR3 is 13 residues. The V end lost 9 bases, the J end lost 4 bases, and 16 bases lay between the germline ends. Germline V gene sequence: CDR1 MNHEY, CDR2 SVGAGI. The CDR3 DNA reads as TGTGCCAGTAGACTCCACGAGGGTTACGAGCAGTACTTC. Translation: CASRLHEGYEQYF.

CDR3 residues: CAWSAHRQILKRGNSYEQYF. CDR3 nucleotides: TGTGCCTGGAGTGCCCATCGACAGATCTTGAAGCGGGGTAACTCCTACGAGCAGTACTTC. V and J are TRBV30 and TRBJ2-7; 7 bases are shared with TRBD2. V was clipped by 1 base and J by 0 bases; unmatched bases: 21. CDR1 and CDR2 from the germline V gene are GTSNPN and SVGIG (reference sequence). This CDR3 is built from 20 residues. Based on the CDR3 plus reference TRBV30 and TRBJ2-7, the full variable domain is SQTIHQWPATLVQPVGSPLSLECTVEGTSNPNLYWYRQAAGRGLQLLFYSVGIGQISSEVPQNLSASRPQDRQFILSSKKLLLSDSGFYLCAWSAHRQILKRGNSYEQYFGPGTRLTVT.

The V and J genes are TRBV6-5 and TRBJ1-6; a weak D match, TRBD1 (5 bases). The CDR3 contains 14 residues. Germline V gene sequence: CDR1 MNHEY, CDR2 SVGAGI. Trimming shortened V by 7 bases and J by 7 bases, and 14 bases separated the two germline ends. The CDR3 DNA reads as TGTGCCAGCAAACGGGAGCAGGGCAATTCACCCCTCCACTTT. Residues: CASKREQGNSPLHF.

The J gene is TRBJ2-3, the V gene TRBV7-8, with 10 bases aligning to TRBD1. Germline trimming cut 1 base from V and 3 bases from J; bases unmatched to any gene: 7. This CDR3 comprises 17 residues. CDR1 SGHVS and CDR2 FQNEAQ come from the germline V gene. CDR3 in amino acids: CASSLGDRGTRTDTQYF. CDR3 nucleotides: TGTGCCAGCAGCTTAGGGGACAGGGGAACTAGAACAGATACGCAGTATTTT.

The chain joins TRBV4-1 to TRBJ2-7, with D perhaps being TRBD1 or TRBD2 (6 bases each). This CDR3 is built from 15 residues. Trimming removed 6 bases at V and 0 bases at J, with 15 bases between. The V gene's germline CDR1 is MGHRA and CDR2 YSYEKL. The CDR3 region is CASREGEQSSYEQYF. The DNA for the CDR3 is TGCGCCAGCAGGGAGGGGGAGCAGAGCTCCTACGAGCAGTACTTC.

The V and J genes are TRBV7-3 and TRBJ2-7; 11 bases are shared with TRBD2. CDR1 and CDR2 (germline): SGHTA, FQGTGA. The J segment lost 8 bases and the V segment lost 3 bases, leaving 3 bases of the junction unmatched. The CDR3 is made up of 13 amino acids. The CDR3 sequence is CASSLTSGNQQYF. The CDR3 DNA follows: TGTGCCAGCAGCTTGACTAGCGGGAATCAGCAGTACTTC.

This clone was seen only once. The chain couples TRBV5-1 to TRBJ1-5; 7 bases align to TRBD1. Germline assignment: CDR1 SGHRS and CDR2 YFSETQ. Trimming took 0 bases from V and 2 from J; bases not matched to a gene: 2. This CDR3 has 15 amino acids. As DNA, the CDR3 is TGCGCCAGCAGCTTGGGCCAGGGGGGCAATCAGCCCCAGCATTTT. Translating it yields CASSLGQGGNQPQHF.

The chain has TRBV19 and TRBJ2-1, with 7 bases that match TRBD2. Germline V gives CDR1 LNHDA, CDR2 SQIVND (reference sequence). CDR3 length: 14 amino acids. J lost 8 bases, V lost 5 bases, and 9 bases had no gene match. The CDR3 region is CASSSATSLDEQFF. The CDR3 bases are TGTGCCAGTAGTTCAGCGACTAGCCTGGATGAGCAGTTCTTC.

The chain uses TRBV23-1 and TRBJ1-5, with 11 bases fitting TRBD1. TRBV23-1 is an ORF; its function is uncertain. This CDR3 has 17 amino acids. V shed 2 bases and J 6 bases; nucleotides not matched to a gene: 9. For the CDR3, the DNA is TGCGCCAGCAGTCAAGAGACCGGGACAGGGGGTGGTCAGCCCCAGCATTTT. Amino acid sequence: CASSQETGTGGGQPQHF.

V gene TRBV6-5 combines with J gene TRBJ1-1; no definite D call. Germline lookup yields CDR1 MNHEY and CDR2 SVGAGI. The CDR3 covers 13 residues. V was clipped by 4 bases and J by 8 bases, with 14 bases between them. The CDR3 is CASSSPFDVEAFF. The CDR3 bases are TGTGCCAGCAGTTCCCCCTTCGACGTAGAAGCTTTCTTT.

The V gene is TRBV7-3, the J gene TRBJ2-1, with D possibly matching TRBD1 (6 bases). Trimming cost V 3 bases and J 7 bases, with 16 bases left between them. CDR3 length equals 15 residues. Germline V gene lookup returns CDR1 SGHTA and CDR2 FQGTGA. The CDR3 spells CASSFGTARGNEQFF. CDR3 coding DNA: TGTGCCAGCAGCTTCGGGACCGCGAGGGGGAATGAGCAGTTCTTC.

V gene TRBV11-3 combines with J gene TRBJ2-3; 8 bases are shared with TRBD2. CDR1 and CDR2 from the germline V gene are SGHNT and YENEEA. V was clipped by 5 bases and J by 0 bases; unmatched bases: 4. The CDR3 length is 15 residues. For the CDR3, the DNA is TGTGCCAGCAGCCGGGGGGGGCCGAGCACAGATACGCAGTATTTT. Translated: CASSRGGPSTDTQYF.

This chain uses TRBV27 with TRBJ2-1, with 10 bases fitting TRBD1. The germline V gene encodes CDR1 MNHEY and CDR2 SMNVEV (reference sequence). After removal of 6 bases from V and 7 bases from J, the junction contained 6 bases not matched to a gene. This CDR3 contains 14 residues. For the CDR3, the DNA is TGTGCCAGCAGGCGACAGGGGGCGGTGAATGAGCAGTTCTTC. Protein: CASRRQGAVNEQFF.

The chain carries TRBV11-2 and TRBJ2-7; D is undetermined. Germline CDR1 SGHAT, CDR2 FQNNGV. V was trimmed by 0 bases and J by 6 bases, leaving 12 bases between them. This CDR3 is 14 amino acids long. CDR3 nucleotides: TGTGCCAGCAGCTTAGAATCAGCACTGGCCGAGCAGTACTTC. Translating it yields CASSLESALAEQYF.

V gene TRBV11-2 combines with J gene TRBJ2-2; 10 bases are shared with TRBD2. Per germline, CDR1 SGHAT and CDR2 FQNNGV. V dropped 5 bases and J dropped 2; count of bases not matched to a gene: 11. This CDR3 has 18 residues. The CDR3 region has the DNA TGTGCCAGCAGCCCTTGGCCTAGCGGGAGTGTAAACACCGGGGAGCTGTTTTTT. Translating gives CASSPWPSGSVNTGELFF.

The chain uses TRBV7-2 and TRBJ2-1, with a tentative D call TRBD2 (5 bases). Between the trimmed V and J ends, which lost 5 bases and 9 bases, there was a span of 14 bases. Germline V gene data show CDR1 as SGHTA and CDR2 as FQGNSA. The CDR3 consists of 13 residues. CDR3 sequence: CASSLLTSTEQFF. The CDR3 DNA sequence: TGTGCCAGCAGCCTCCTTACTAGTACTGAGCAGTTCTTC.

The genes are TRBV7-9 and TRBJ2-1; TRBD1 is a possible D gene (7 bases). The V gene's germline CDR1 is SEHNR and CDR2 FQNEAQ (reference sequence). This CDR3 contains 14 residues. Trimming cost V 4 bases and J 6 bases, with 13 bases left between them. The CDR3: CASSSAQGGNEQFF. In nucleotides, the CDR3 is TGTGCCAGCAGCTCTGCGCAGGGGGGCAATGAGCAGTTCTTC.

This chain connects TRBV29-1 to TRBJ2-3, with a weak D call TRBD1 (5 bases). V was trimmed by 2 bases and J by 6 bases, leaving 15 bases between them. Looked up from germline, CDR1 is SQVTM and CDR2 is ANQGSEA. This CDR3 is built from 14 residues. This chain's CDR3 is CSVESSGRQDTQYF. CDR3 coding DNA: TGCAGCGTTGAATCCTCCGGCAGACAGGATACGCAGTATTTT.

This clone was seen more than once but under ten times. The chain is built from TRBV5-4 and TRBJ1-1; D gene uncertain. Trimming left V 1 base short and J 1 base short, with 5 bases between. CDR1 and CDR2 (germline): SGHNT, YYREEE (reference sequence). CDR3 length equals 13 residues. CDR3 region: CASSLLGNTEAFF. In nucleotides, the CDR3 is TGTGCCAGCAGCTTGCTAGGGAACACTGAAGCTTTCTTT.

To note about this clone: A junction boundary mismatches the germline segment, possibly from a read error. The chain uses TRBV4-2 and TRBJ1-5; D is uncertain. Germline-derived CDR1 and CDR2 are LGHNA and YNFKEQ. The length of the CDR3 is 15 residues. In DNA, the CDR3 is TGTGCCAGCAGTCAAGGACCCTCGATAAATCAGCCCCAGCATTTT. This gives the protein CASSQGPSINQPQHF.

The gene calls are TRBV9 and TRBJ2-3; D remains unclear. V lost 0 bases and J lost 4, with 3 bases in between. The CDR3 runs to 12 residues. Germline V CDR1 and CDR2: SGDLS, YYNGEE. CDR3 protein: CASSVESDTQYF. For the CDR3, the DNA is TGTGCCAGCAGCGTAGAGTCAGATACGCAGTATTTT. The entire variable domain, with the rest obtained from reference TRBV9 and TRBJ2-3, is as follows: DSGVTQTPKHLITATGQRVTLRCSPRSGDLSVYWYQQSLDQGLQFLIQYYNGEERAKGNILERFSAQQFPDLHSELNLSSLELGDSALYFCASSVESDTQYFGPGTRLTVL.

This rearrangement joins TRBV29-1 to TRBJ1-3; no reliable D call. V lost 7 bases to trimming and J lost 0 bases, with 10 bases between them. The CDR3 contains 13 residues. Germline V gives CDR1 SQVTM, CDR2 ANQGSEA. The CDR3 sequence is CSAETFSGNTIYF. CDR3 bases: TGCAGCGCCGAGACATTCTCTGGAAACACCATATATTTT.